Listed here are 21 T cell receptor beta chains from one sample, sequenced in a study of molecular identifiers for immune sequencing clone quantification. TCRdb itself ran the PCR reads through MiXCR, one entry per CDR3 protein. The profile covers under 800,000 distinct CDR3 sequences, with roughly 25% appearing a single time and about 0.84% taken by the ten largest. Sequenced material: naive CD8+ T cells from blood, with Jurkat cell RNA spiked in. This sample's subset: FACS-sorted CD8+CD4-CCR7+CD45RA+ naive T cells. The receptor source for this set is a human donor in good health. Some libraries in this study had Jurkat cell RNA spiked in.

A note on this clonotype: A much larger clone lies one base from this, so it may be a read error. V and J are TRBV4-3 and TRBJ1-6, with a possible D match to TRBD1 (5 bases). This CDR3 contains 14 residues. Trimming took off 3 bases at V and 6 bases at J, with 9 bases between the two ends. Germline values: CDR1 LGHNA, CDR2 YSLEER. CDR3 sequence reads: CASSQGRGNSPLHF. CDR3 bases: TGCGCCAGCAGCCAGGGACGGGGTAATTCACCCCTCCACTTT.

For this clonotype: A much more abundant neighbour one base away suggests this may be a read error. The chain uses TRBV10-3 and TRBJ2-6; 7 bases are shared with TRBD2. The CDR3 contains 11 residues. The V gene's germline CDR1 is ENHRY and CDR2 SYGVKD. CDR3: CAFSGGDVLTF. Written as DNA, the CDR3 is TGTGCCTTCAGTGGGGGGGACGTCCTGACTTTC.

The chain combines TRBV5-1 with TRBJ2-1; 15 bases match TRBD2. V gave up 4 bases and J gave up 8 bases; unmatched junction bases: 13. Per the germline V gene, CDR1 is SGHRS and CDR2 is YFSETQ. This CDR3 region has 18 residues. The CDR3, as DNA: TGCGCCAGCAGCACCACCGGGACTAGCGGGGGGCCCCTGGATGAGCAGTTCTTC. Its protein is CASSTTGTSGGPLDEQFF.

Remarks on this clonotype: With a much larger clone just one base away, this may be a read error. The chain combines TRBV9 with TRBJ2-3; D gene unclear. Looked up from germline, CDR1 is SGDLS and CDR2 is YYNGEE. The CDR3 covers 14 residues. The CDR3 is CASSEVAGTDTQCF. The CDR3 region has the DNA TGTGCCAGCAGCGAGGTAGCTGGCACAGATACGCAGTGTTTT.

This clonotype was recorded at least ten times. The chain is built from TRBV23-1 and TRBJ2-7; D remains unclear. TRBV23-1 is placed among ORFs of uncertain function. The V gene lost 3 bases and the J gene lost 0 bases, with 9 bases spanning the gap. The CDR3 loop spans 14 amino acids. The CDR3 sequence is CASSQPATSYEQYF. As DNA, the CDR3 is TGCGCCAGCAGTCAGCCAGCTACCTCCTACGAGCAGTACTTC.

Remarks on this clonotype: A single base separates this from a much larger clone, so it may be a read error. The chain carries TRBV5-1 and TRBJ2-3; unclear D gene. This CDR3 is built from 13 residues. From germline, CDR1 is SGHRS and CDR2 YFSETQ. The CDR3 nucleotides are TGCGCCGGCAGCTGGAAAAGCACAGATACGCAGTATTTT. It yields the protein CAGSWKSTDTQYF.

The V call is TRBV4-3, the J call TRBJ2-7; 8 bases map to TRBD1. With 4 bases clipped from V and 2 bases from J, the junction kept 10 bases outside the gene matches. Germline V gene lookup returns CDR1 LGHNA and CDR2 YSLEER. CDR3 length equals 16 residues. CDR3 region: CASSPYPGTGTYEQYF. The CDR3 coding sequence is TGCGCCAGCAGCCCCTACCCGGGGACAGGTACCTACGAGCAGTACTTC.

Many counts were recorded for this clonotype. This chain connects TRBV20-1 to TRBJ2-1, with 9 bases aligning to TRBD1. Germline CDR1 and CDR2: DFQATT and SNEGSKA (reference sequence). The V segment lost 4 bases and the J segment 9 bases; nucleotides outside the gene matches: 4. The CDR3 runs 12 residues. The CDR3 bases are TGCAGTGCTACTGGACAGGGGATTGAGCAGTTCTTC. The encoded protein is CSATGQGIEQFF.

This clonotype was observed a handful of times. The V call is TRBV30, the J call TRBJ2-7; no reliable D call. Trimming removed 3 bases at V and 3 bases at J, with 12 bases between. This CDR3 is built from 13 residues. CDR1 and CDR2 (germline): GTSNPN, SVGIG (reference sequence). CDR3 amino acids: CAWSRAFNYEQYF. As DNA, the CDR3 is TGTGCCTGGAGCAGAGCTTTTAACTACGAGCAGTACTTC.

CDR3: CASSYGRFSYEQYF. The CDR3 region has the DNA TGTGCCAGCAGTTACGGACGATTCTCCTACGAGCAGTACTTC. This chain connects TRBV6-2 or TRBV6-3 to TRBJ2-7; no reliable D call. The CDR3 runs to 14 residues. CDR1 and CDR2 from the germline V gene are MNHEY and SVGEGT. V was cut by 2 bases and J by 0 bases, with 8 bases left in between.

The chain joins TRBV6-6 to TRBJ1-6; tentatively, D is TRBD1 (6 bases). V was pared by 5 bases and J by 7 bases, with 21 bases between. The CDR3 loop spans 17 amino acids. CDR1 and CDR2 from the germline V gene are MNHNY and SVGAGI (reference sequence). As DNA, the CDR3 is TGTGCCAGCAGTCTATCGGGGGCCGTACACCCCAATTCACCCCTCCACTTT. Its protein is CASSLSGAVHPNSPLHF.

As for this clonotype: A junction end diverges from the germline sequence, so it may reflect a read error. The chain recombines TRBV5-1 with TRBJ2-7; either TRBD1 or TRBD2 may supply D (5 bases each). CDR1 SGHRS and CDR2 YFSETQ come from the germline V gene. The CDR3 extends over 14 amino acids. The CDR3 protein is CASGLGSGLYEQYF. In DNA form, the CDR3 reads TGCGCCAGCGGCTTGGGATCGGGGCTCTACGAGCAGTACTTC.

This clonotype has at least ten counts. The chain links TRBV27 to TRBJ2-7; D may be TRBD2 (5 bases). Between the trimmed V and J ends, which lost 6 bases and 0 bases, there was a span of 12 bases. The CDR3 extends over 14 amino acids. The V gene's germline CDR1 is MNHEY and CDR2 SMNVEV (reference sequence). The CDR3, as DNA: TGTGCCAGCAGCTTGTCGGGGAGCTCCTACGAGCAGTACTTC. As protein: CASSLSGSSYEQYF.

As to this clonotype: This may be a read error, as it is one base from a much larger clone. V usage is TRBV5-1 and J usage is TRBJ2-5; 8 bases align to TRBD2. The germline V gene has CDR1 SGHRS and CDR2 YFSETQ. The CDR3 runs to 15 residues. The CDR3 loop reads CASSLRGGNQEPQYF. DNA for the CDR3: TGCGCCAGCAGCTTGCGCGGGGGGAACCAAGAGCCCCAGTACTTC.

Turning to this clonotype: A much larger clone lies one base from this, so it may be a read error. The chain links TRBV9 to TRBJ2-3; TRBD2 matches at 10 bases. V lost 3 bases, J lost 8 bases, and 0 bases stayed unmatched. There are 12 residues in the CDR3. Germline CDR1 and CDR2: SGDLS and YYNGEE. The CDR3 DNA sequence: TGTGCCAGCAGCGGACTAGCGGGTACGCAGTATTTT. This sequence encodes CASSGLAGTQYF.

This rearrangement joins TRBV30 to TRBJ2-7, with 10 bases that match TRBD1. The CDR3 is made up of 13 amino acids. V trimming: 5 bases; J trimming: 4 bases; junction bases outside the gene matches: 5. Germline V gene sequence: CDR1 GTSNPN, CDR2 SVGIG (reference sequence). The CDR3 DNA follows: TGTGCCTGGGCCCCGGGACAGGGGTACGAGCAGTACTTC. This encodes CAWAPGQGYEQYF.

This clonotype was detected only a few times. The chain combines TRBV12-3 or TRBV12-4 with TRBJ2-7; 9 positions agree with TRBD1. The CDR3 is 15 amino acids. The junction had 8 bases not matched to a gene; V was cut back by 5 bases and J by 3 bases. The DNA for the CDR3 is TGTGCCAGCAGTGGCCAGGACAGGGGTGGCTACGAGCAGTACTTC. The encoded protein is CASSGQDRGGYEQYF.

As to this clonotype: A much larger clone lies a single base off, so this may be a read error. The CDR3 ends on some other residue instead of the conserved phenylalanine or tryptophan, so this is likely a read error. This rearrangement joins TRBV11-1 to TRBJ1-1; the D is unclear. The ends were cut back, 3 bases at V and 1 base at J, with 6 bases in the middle. Germline V gives CDR1 SGHAT, CDR2 FQDESV (reference sequence). This CDR3 has 13 amino acids. CDR3 DNA: TGTGCCAGCAGCTTGAGGCAGAACACTGAAGCTTTCCTT. This encodes CASSLRQNTEAFL.

This clonotype was recorded at least ten times. The chain links TRBV29-1 to TRBJ1-2, with D tentatively TRBD1 (6 bases). The CDR3 extends over 17 amino acids. CDR1 is SQVTM and CDR2 is ANQGSEA in the germline V gene. V lost 3 bases, J lost 0 bases, and 20 bases lay in between. Here the CDR3 DNA reads TGCAGCGTTGATGGGCGAACCGGGACACATACTAACTATGGCTACACCTTC. This gives the protein CSVDGRTGTHTNYGYTF.

This clonotype showed up many times. The chain recombines TRBV4-3 with TRBJ1-3; tentative D call: TRBD1 (6 bases). Deletions cut 1 base from V and 1 base from J, with 8 bases between. This CDR3 is 15 amino acids long. Germline V gives CDR1 LGHNA, CDR2 YSLEER. CDR3 nucleotides: TGCGCCAGCAGCCAAGGGACAGAGTCTGGAAACACCATATATTTT. This codes for CASSQGTESGNTIYF.

The chain combines TRBV7-9 with TRBJ2-7; D perhaps matches TRBD2 (7 bases). The V and J ends lost 1 base and 5 bases respectively, with 15 bases between them. CDR3 length equals 15 residues. The germline V gene encodes CDR1 SEHNR and CDR2 FQNEAQ (reference sequence). The chain's CDR3 is CASSLVGGAHNEQYF. CDR3 sequence (DNA): TGTGCCAGCAGCTTAGTAGGGGGGGCGCACAACGAGCAGTACTTC.